These T cell receptor beta chains were read from a single sample in a study of cytomegalovirus exposure and HLA in healthy donors. Clones were read by immunoSEQ multiplex PCR, and TCRdb kept only the in-frame ones, dropping some. Of roughly 83,000 clones listed, less than 85% were seen once; the top ten hold around 4.2%. Sequencing was done on a sample of PBMCs. The source of these receptors is a man in his 60s in good health and CMV-seronegative. Each CDR3 is given with its conserved first and last residue. The D gene is left open where the match is weak. Expanded clones are given a class, and other clones once, few, many or no size at all.

>TRBJ1-3|TRBV6-1|15|TRBD1|few
CASSGQGIAGNTIYF
TGTGCCAGCAGCGGACAGGGGATCGCCGGAAACACCATATATTTT
>TRBJ2-1|TRBV5-1|15|TRBD2|few
CASSQAGGAYNEQFF
TGCGCCAGCAGCCAAGCGGGGGGAGCCTACAATGAGCAGTTCTTC
>TRBJ1-1|TRBV6-1|14|TRBD1|NA
CASTLDRANTEAFF
TGTGCCAGCACCTTGGACAGGGCAAACACTGAAGCTTTCTTT
>TRBJ2-5|TRBV6-5|15|TRBD1|few
CASSWDRGWEKTQYF
TGTGCCAGCAGCTGGGACAGGGGATGGGAAAAGACCCAGTACTTC
>TRBJ2-2|TRBV2|13|NA|NA
CASRTQNTGELFF
TGTGCCAGCAGGACACAGAACACCGGGGAGCTGTTTTTT
>TRBJ1-1|TRBV5-1|12|TRBD1|few
CASSLDRGKAFF
TGCGCCAGCAGCCTCGACAGGGGGAAAGCTTTCTTT
>TRBJ2-5|TRBV27|14|NA|NA
CASSLRGSGETQYF
TGTGCCAGCAGTTTAAGGGGGAGTGGGGAGACCCAGTACTTC
>TRBJ1-5|TRBV7-9|16|NA|NA
CASSLNQAGRNQPQHF
TGTGCCAGCAGCTTAAACCAGGCGGGTAGGAATCAGCCCCAGCATTTT
>TRBJ2-3|TRBV2|12|NA|NA
CAGASDTDTQYF
TGTGCCGGAGCTAGCGACACAGATACGCAGTATTTT
>TRBJ2-1|TRBV30|15|NA|NA
CAWSPMGAPYNEQFF
TGTGCCTGGAGTCCCATGGGGGCGCCCTACAATGAGCAGTTCTTC
>TRBJ2-5|TRBV6-6|11|TRBD2|NA
CAGGERKTQYF
TGTGCCGGGGGGGAACGGAAGACCCAGTACTTC
>TRBJ2-7|TRBV19|15|TRBD2|NA
CASSMGTRGGYEQYF
TGTGCCAGTAGTATGGGGACCCGGGGGGGCTACGAGCAGTACTTC
>TRBJ1-2|TRBV7-9|16|TRBD1|once
CSSVKYQGARDYGYTF
TGTTCCAGCGTTAAATACCAGGGGGCCAGGGACTATGGCTACACCTTC
>TRBJ2-1|TRBV6-5|15|TRBD2|once
CASSPSGGPRGEQFF
TGTGCCAGCAGCCCTAGCGGGGGGCCTAGGGGTGAGCAGTTCTTC
>TRBJ1-5|TRBV6-5|14|NA|NA
CASSSGHSNQPQHF
TGTGCCAGCAGTTCTGGACATAGCAATCAGCCCCAGCATTTT
>TRBJ1-6|TRBV6-6|15|NA|NA
CASSYAGDYNSPLHF
TGTGCCAGCAGTTACGCGGGGGACTATAATTCACCCCTCCACTTT
>TRBJ1-1|TRBV30|13|NA|NA
CAWMRGPNTEAFF
TGTGCCTGGATGCGGGGGCCGAACACTGAAGCTTTCTTT
>TRBJ1-6|TRBV11-2|19|NA|NA
CASSFLVAGRSSYNSPLHF
TGTGCCAGCAGCTTCCTAGTGGCAGGGAGGTCTTCCTATAATTCACCCCTCCACTTT
>TRBJ2-4|TRBV2|11|NA|NA
CASRVGDIQYF
TGTGCCAGCCGGGTTGGTGACATTCAGTACTTC
>TRBJ1-1|TRBV29-1|15|NA|NA
CSVGGGDGYYSEAFF
TGCAGCGTCGGGGGGGGCGACGGGTACTACTCTGAAGCTTTCTTT
>TRBJ2-3|TRBV2|15|TRBD2|NA
CASSAPLAGGPTQYF
TGTGCCAGCAGTGCCCCACTAGCGGGGGGGCCAACGCAGTATTTT
>TRBJ2-2|TRBV11-2|15|TRBD2|NA
CASSFSGRNTGELFF
TGTGCCAGCAGTTTTAGCGGGCGAAACACCGGGGAGCTGTTTTTT
>TRBJ2-3|TRBV27|15|NA|NA
CASSPGVIATSTQYF
TGTGCCAGCAGCCCGGGGGTCATCGCCACGAGTACGCAGTATTTT
>TRBJ2-1|TRBV7-3|15|TRBD2|NA
CASSLELAGYNEQFF
TGTGCCAGCAGCTTAGAGCTAGCGGGCTACAATGAGCAGTTCTTC
>TRBJ2-7|TRBV5-1|16|TRBD2|NA
CASSSGRGDSAGEQYF
TGCGCCAGCAGCTCCGGGAGGGGAGATTCCGCGGGCGAGCAGTACTTC
>TRBJ1-5|TRBV18|13|NA|NA
CASSGGGNQPQHF
TGTGCCAGCTCAGGGGGAGGGAATCAGCCCCAGCATTTT
>TRBJ2-7|TRBV5-1|13|TRBD2|NA
CASSPAGEYEQYF
TGCGCCAGCAGCCCAGCGGGGGAGTACGAGCAGTACTTC
>TRBJ1-1|TRBV10-3|14|NA|NA
CAISDGEGVTEAFF
TGTGCCATCAGTGATGGGGAGGGGGTGACTGAAGCTTTCTTT
>TRBJ2-2|TRBV6-4|14|NA|NA
CASSEATGGGELFF
TGTGCCAGCAGTGAGGCGACAGGTGGCGGGGAGCTGTTTTTT
>TRBJ1-6|TRBV5-1|16|NA|NA
CASQASGGGFDSPLHF
TGCGCCAGCCAAGCATCTGGGGGGGGTTTCGATTCACCCCTCCACTTT
>TRBJ2-7|TRBV5-1|14|TRBD1|NA
CASSLGTGGYEQYF
TGCGCCAGCAGCTTAGGAACAGGGGGGTACGAGCAGTACTTC
>TRBJ2-2|TRBV11-3|14|NA|NA
CASSLRGGTGELFF
TGTGCCAGCAGCTTAAGGGGAGGCACCGGGGAGCTGTTTTTT
>TRBJ2-7|TRBV5-5|13|NA|NA
CASSLAVSYEQYF
TGTGCCAGCAGCTTGGCGGTTTCCTACGAGCAGTACTTC
>TRBJ2-6|TRBV6-5|13|NA|NA
CATQKSGANVLTF
TGTGCCACCCAGAAGTCTGGGGCCAACGTCCTGACTTTC
>TRBJ2-4|TRBV19|15|NA|NA
CASSIGARAKNIQYF
TGTGCCAGTAGTATAGGGGCGCGTGCCAAAAACATTCAGTACTTC
>TRBJ1-3|TRBV9|16|NA|NA
CASSLPLDRGGNTIYF
TGTGCCAGCAGCTTACCGTTAGATCGAGGTGGAAACACCATATATTTT
>TRBJ2-1|TRBV7-3|14|NA|NA
CASSSPTGGNEQFF
TGTGCCAGCAGCTCGCCCACCGGGGGCAATGAGCAGTTCTTC
>TRBJ2-2|TRBV4-2|16|TRBD2|NA
CATTLGSGGFTGELFF
TGTGCCACCACCTTAGGGAGCGGGGGTTTCACCGGGGAGCTGTTTTTT
>TRBJ1-4|TRBV6-5|14|NA|NA
CASSPRGANEKLFF
TGTGCCAGCAGTCCCCGCGGGGCTAATGAAAAACTGTTTTTT
>TRBJ2-6|TRBV18|17|TRBD1|NA
CASSPGTGAGGANVLTF
TGTGCCAGCTCACCCGGGACAGGGGCAGGTGGGGCCAACGTCCTGACTTTC
>TRBJ1-3|TRBV19|14|NA|NA
CASSRPRGVDTIYF
TGTGCCAGTAGTAGGCCGCGGGGAGTAGACACCATATATTTT
>TRBJ2-7|TRBV14|13|NA|once
CASSGTPSYEQYF
TGTGCCAGCAGCGGGACTCCCTCCTACGAGCAGTACTTC
>TRBJ1-1|TRBV5-1|12|NA|few
CASSQGYTEAFF
TGCGCCAGCAGCCAGGGGTACACTGAAGCTTTCTTT
>TRBJ2-2|TRBV6-6|15|TRBD1|NA
CASSYPRQGTGELFF
TGTGCCAGCAGTTACCCGAGACAGGGGACCGGGGAGCTGTTTTTT
>TRBJ1-1|TRBV6-4|14|NA|NA
CASSETIDKAEAFF
TGTGCCAGCAGTGAGACAATAGACAAAGCTGAAGCTTTCTTT
>TRBJ1-3|TRBV5-8|14|NA|few
CASSLEYKGNTIYF
TGTGCCAGCAGCTTAGAGTATAAAGGAAACACCATATATTTT
>TRBJ1-4|TRBV29-1|13|NA|NA
CSVEGGGGEKLFF
TGCAGCGTTGAAGGGGGTGGAGGGGAAAAACTGTTTTTT
>TRBJ2-3|TRBV9|17|TRBD2|NA
CASSVTSGGASTDTQYF
TGTGCCAGCAGCGTAACTAGCGGGGGTGCTAGCACAGATACGCAGTATTTT
>TRBJ1-1|TRBV6-1|14|NA|NA
CASSEMDRNTEAFF
TGTGCCAGCAGTGAAATGGACAGGAACACTGAAGCTTTCTTT